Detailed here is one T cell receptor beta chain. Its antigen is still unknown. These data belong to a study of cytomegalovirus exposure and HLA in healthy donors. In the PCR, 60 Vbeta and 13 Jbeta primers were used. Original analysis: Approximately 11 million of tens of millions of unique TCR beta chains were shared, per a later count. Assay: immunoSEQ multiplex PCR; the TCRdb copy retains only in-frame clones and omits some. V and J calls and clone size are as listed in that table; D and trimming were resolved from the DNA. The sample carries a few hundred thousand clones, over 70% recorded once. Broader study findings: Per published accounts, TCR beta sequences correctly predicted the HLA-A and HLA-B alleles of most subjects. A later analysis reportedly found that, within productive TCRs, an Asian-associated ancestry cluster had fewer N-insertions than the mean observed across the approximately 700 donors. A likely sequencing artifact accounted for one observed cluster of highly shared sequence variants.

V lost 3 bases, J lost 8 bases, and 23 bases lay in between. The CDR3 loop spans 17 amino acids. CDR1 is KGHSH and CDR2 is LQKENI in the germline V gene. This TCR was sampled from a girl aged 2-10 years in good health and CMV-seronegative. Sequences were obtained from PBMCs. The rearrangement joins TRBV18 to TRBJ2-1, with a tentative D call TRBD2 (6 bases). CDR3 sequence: CASSPLLGTPENHEQFF. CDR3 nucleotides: TGTGCCAGCTCACCTTTACTCGGGACTCCGGAGAACCATGAGCAGTTCTTC.